This T cell receptor beta chain emerged from a study of vaccination and CD4 T cells after COVID-19. Across the study: Stimulation used overlapping spike peptides from SARS-CoV-2, HCoV-NL63, HCoV-OC43 and HCoV-229E.

The ends lost 7 bases at V and 4 bases at J; junction bases unmatched: 4. This CDR3 is built from 14 residues. Germline assignment: CDR1 MNHEY and CDR2 SMNVEV (reference sequence). This clonotype was counted only a few times. Its cognate antigen is unknown. Treatment: approximately 9-day PBMC culture with coronavirus spike peptide pools or control peptides (ViraFEST assay). Before Alpha, Beta and Delta appeared in the US, convalescents tested positive (March–late 2020). The Oncomine TCR Beta short-read assay sequenced DNA from cultured CD4+ T cells. Investigators obtained genomic DNA by extraction from cultured CD4+ T cells. A single record per CDR3 protein comes from TCRdb applying MiXCR to the PCR reads. The table shows 6,000 to 7,500 distinct CDR3 sequences, with roughly 18% occurring only once.

The sequencing sample was made of CD4+ T cells from blood, cultured in vitro. This receptor was identified in a human donor who had recovered from COVID-19. The rearrangement uses TRBV27 and TRBJ1-2; the match to TRBD1 covers 12 bases. The CDR3, as DNA: TGTGCCAGCACTGGGACAGGGGGCGCCTATGGCTACACCTTC. Amino acids: CASTGTGGAYGYTF.